This T cell receptor beta chain was retrieved from a study of immune characterization of retroperitoneal liposarcoma. Each CDR3 protein gets one entry after TCRdb re-called the PCR reads with MiXCR. The table lists around 5,000 distinct CDR3 sequences, around 32% of them singletons. Sequencing input: tumor tissue. The TCR sequence derives from a female donor with retroperitoneal liposarcoma.

Written as DNA, the CDR3 is TGTGCCAGCAGTTTATCGTCGGGGGCGGTTTACGAGCAGTACTTC. This codes for CASSLSSGAVYEQYF. J is TRBJ2-3 and V is TRBV28; possibly TRBD1 or TRBD2 for D (6 bases each). The end of the DNA aligns better with TRBJ2-7, so the J call may be wrong. CDR1 and CDR2 (germline): MDHEN, SYDVKM. This CDR3 spans 15 amino acids.